A single sample is the source of the 6 T cell receptor beta chains below, sequenced in a study of T cell changes during pregnancy in multiple sclerosis. Sequenced by immunoSEQ multiplex PCR; TCRdb stores in-frame clones only, minus some. The repertoire holds about 77,000 clones, with 75% to 90% as singletons. The starting material was peripheral blood, obtained before pregnancy. These receptors were obtained from a female donor with multiple sclerosis, enrolled in a pregnancy study.

This chain connects TRBV5-4 to TRBJ2-3; D possibly corresponds to TRBD2 (6 bases). This CDR3 is 17 amino acids long. Trimming removed 4 bases at V and 3 bases at J, with 21 bases between. CDR1 is SGHNT and CDR2 is YYREEE in the germline V gene (reference sequence). The CDR3: CASSAVLAGPRTDTQYF. In DNA, the CDR3 is TGTGCCAGCAGCGCCGTCCTCGCGGGGCCTAGGACAGATACGCAGTATTTT.

V and J are TRBV5-1 and TRBJ2-7; perhaps TRBD1 as D (6 bases). The V end was cut by 0 bases, the J end by 3 bases, with 10 bases between. This CDR3 region has 14 residues. Germline V gene lookup returns CDR1 SGHRS and CDR2 YFSETQ. The chain's CDR3 is CASSLGTDLYEQYF. The CDR3 nucleotides read TGCGCCAGCAGCTTGGGGACAGACCTCTACGAGCAGTACTTC.

In DNA form, the CDR3 reads TGTGCCAGCAGTTACTTCAGGGGCCCCGGAAACACCATATATTTT. Its translation is CASSYFRGPGNTIYF. The V call is TRBV6-5, the J call TRBJ1-3; tentatively, D is TRBD1 (6 bases). The germline gives CDR1 MNHEY, CDR2 SVGAGI. Trimming cost V 1 base and J 4 bases, with 11 bases left between them. The length of the CDR3 is 15 residues.

The chain uses TRBV5-6 and TRBJ2-3; tentative D call: TRBD1 (6 bases). CDR3 length: 15 residues. Trimming left V 1 base short and J 2 bases short, with 11 bases between. Germline values: CDR1 SGHDT, CDR2 YYEEEE. The CDR3 region is CASSLFRDNTDTQYF. In DNA, the CDR3 is TGTGCCAGCAGCTTGTTCCGGGACAACACAGATACGCAGTATTTT.

This chain uses TRBV11-2 with TRBJ2-5, with D possibly matching TRBD1 (6 bases). V lost 2 bases and J lost 5, with 15 bases in between. Per germline, CDR1 SGHAT and CDR2 FQNNGV. CDR3 length: 15 amino acids. The CDR3 region is CASSLIGGLEETQYF. The DNA for the CDR3 is TGTGCCAGCAGCTTAATTGGGGGCCTCGAGGAGACCCAGTACTTC.

This clone has only one observation. The V gene is TRBV7-9, the J gene TRBJ2-7, with D maybe TRBD1 (6 bases). CDR1 is SEHNR and CDR2 is FQNEAQ in the germline V gene (reference sequence). This CDR3 has 14 residues. Trimming stripped 5 bases from V and 3 bases from J, with 14 bases between. CDR3 bases: TGTGCCAGCAGCCGGGACACCGGATACTACGAGCAGTACTTC. It specifies CASSRDTGYYEQYF.